The 21 T cell receptor beta chains presented below share a single source sample, sequenced in a study of T cell responses to AZD1222 COVID-19 vaccine. Using immunoSEQ multiplex PCR, the repertoire was profiled, and TCRdb retains in-frame clones only, with some absent. The sample carries under 150,000 clones, around 90% recorded once. The sequenced sample was peripheral blood, obtained on day 0 of AZD1222 vaccination. These receptors all come from an adult in good health.

V is TRBV14 and J is TRBJ2-7; D is unresolved. The CDR3 contains 11 residues. Germline V gene lookup returns CDR1 SGHDN and CDR2 FVKESK. V lost 5 bases and J 3 bases, leaving 5 bases between the germline ends. CDR3 loop: CASSSLYEQYF. The CDR3 region has the DNA TGTGCCAGCAGCTCCCTCTACGAGCAGTACTTC.

The chain joins TRBV2 to TRBJ2-7; 7 nucleotides align to TRBD1. In germline, CDR1 is SNHLY, CDR2 FYNNEI. J was trimmed by 4 bases and V by 5 bases; bases with no gene match: 11. This CDR3 contains 15 residues. The CDR3 loop is CASSLFVGGGYEQYF. The CDR3 coding sequence is TGTGCCAGCAGTTTATTTGTAGGGGGCGGGTACGAGCAGTACTTC.

This chain connects TRBV19 to TRBJ1-1; D uncertain. V was clipped by 5 bases and J by 0 bases, with 13 bases between them. The CDR3 is 15 amino acids. The germline V gene has CDR1 LNHDA and CDR2 SQIVND (reference sequence). The CDR3 sequence is CASSFRANMNTEAFF. For the CDR3, the DNA is TGTGCCAGTAGTTTTAGGGCAAACATGAACACTGAAGCTTTCTTT.

This chain links TRBV7-8 with TRBJ2-3; D is possibly TRBD1 (6 bases). Looked up from germline, CDR1 is SGHVS and CDR2 is FQNEAQ. CDR3 length: 14 amino acids. V gave up 1 base and J gave up 5 bases, with 10 bases separating them. The CDR3 sequence is CASSLEGGVDTQYF. The CDR3 DNA reads TGTGCCAGCAGCTTAGAAGGGGGTGTAGATACGCAGTATTTT.

The CDR3 DNA is TGTGCCAGCAGCTGGGAGCGGTCCTACGAGCAGTACTTC. This sequence encodes CASSWERSYEQYF. The V gene is TRBV7-2, the J gene TRBJ2-7; D may be TRBD2 (5 bases). Germline V gives CDR1 SGHTA, CDR2 FQGNSA. Trimming cost V 4 bases and J 1 base, with 8 bases left between them. CDR3 size: 13 residues.

This sequence joins TRBV6-5 and TRBJ2-7; no definite D call. V was trimmed by 6 bases and J by 2 bases, leaving 17 bases between them. Per the germline V gene, CDR1 is MNHEY and CDR2 is SVGAGI. There are 15 residues in the CDR3. CDR3 residues: CASRGGSTATYEQYF. In DNA form, the CDR3 reads TGTGCCAGCAGGGGCGGCAGCACCGCCACCTACGAGCAGTACTTC.

The rearrangement uses TRBV5-1 and TRBJ2-5; TRBD1 aligns across 9 bases. After removal of 4 bases from V and 4 bases from J, the junction contained 11 bases not matched to a gene. CDR1 is SGHRS, CDR2 YFSETQ, per germline. The CDR3 extends over 16 amino acids. The CDR3 sequence: CASSTIPGTGSETQYF. The CDR3, as DNA: TGCGCCAGCAGCACGATCCCCGGGACAGGGTCAGAGACCCAGTACTTC.

V usage is TRBV7-8 and J usage is TRBJ2-1, with TRBD1 as a possible D gene (5 bases). The length of the CDR3 is 16 residues. The germline V gene has CDR1 SGHVS and CDR2 FQNEAQ. Trimming stripped 6 bases from V and 1 base from J, with 16 bases between. CDR3 sequence: CASSPPPRGSYNEQFF. The CDR3 DNA reads TGTGCCAGCAGTCCCCCCCCTAGGGGTTCCTACAATGAGCAGTTCTTC.

The chain links TRBV28 to TRBJ1-2, with 10 bases matching TRBD1. Germline CDR1 reads MDHEN; CDR2 reads SYDVKM. V shed 6 bases and J 7 bases; nucleotides not matched to a gene: 8. The CDR3 runs to 14 residues. The CDR3 loop is CASRIGQGESGYTF. The CDR3 bases are TGTGCCAGCAGAATTGGACAGGGGGAGTCTGGCTACACCTTC.

This chain links TRBV7-2 with TRBJ1-2; D is undetermined. Trimming left V 4 bases short and J 8 bases short, with 14 bases between. The CDR3 is made up of 13 amino acids. Germline lookup yields CDR1 SGHTA and CDR2 FQGNSA. CDR3 sequence reads: CASSSAGPGGYTF. For the CDR3, the DNA is TGTGCCAGCAGCTCCGCGGGTCCTGGGGGCTACACCTTC.

This chain uses TRBV7-2 with TRBJ2-5; possibly TRBD2 for D (6 bases). Germline V CDR1 and CDR2: SGHTA, FQGNSA. Trimming stripped 3 bases from V and 6 bases from J, with 11 bases between. The CDR3 has 13 amino acids. CDR3 bases: TGTGCCAGCAGCTTGGGACTCGGAAAGACCCAGTACTTC. Translation gives CASSLGLGKTQYF. Supplemented by reference TRBV7-2 and TRBJ2-5, the full variable domain reads GAGVSQSPSNKVTEKGKDVELRCDPISGHTALYWYRQSLGQGLEFLIYFQGNSAPDKSGLPSDRFSAERTGGSVSTLTIQRTQQEDSAVYLCASSLGLGKTQYFGPGTRLLVL.

The V call is TRBV5-1, the J call TRBJ2-2, with 7 bases lining up with TRBD1. Trimming took 5 bases from V and 5 from J; bases not matched to a gene: 12. The length of the CDR3 is 16 residues. Germline-derived CDR1 and CDR2 are SGHRS and YFSETQ. The CDR3 sequence is CASSQQGILGTGELFF. The CDR3 nucleotides are TGCGCCAGCAGTCAACAGGGGATTCTGGGGACCGGGGAGCTGTTTTTT.

The chain uses TRBV7-9 and TRBJ1-4; TRBD1 matches at 8 bases. The germline V gene encodes CDR1 SEHNR and CDR2 FQNEAQ (reference sequence). The CDR3 length is 14 residues. V dropped 3 bases and J dropped 8; count of bases not matched to a gene: 5. The CDR3 loop is CASSLDRVGEKLFF. The CDR3 nucleotides are TGTGCCAGCAGCTTGGACAGGGTAGGGGAAAAACTGTTTTTT.

The chain has TRBV19 and TRBJ1-2; 7 nucleotides align to TRBD1. Germline V lookup: CDR1 LNHDA, CDR2 SQIVND (reference sequence). The V gene end was trimmed by 4 bases and the J gene end by 8 bases; junction bases not matched to a gene: 10. This CDR3 has 14 amino acids. The CDR3 loop is CASSKTGPKEGYTF. CDR3 bases: TGTGCCAGTAGTAAGACAGGGCCTAAAGAAGGCTACACCTTC. Full variable domain (outside the CDR3, taken from reference TRBV19 and TRBJ1-2): DGGITQSPKYLFRKEGQNVTLSCEQNLNHDAMYWYRQDPGQGLRLIYYSQIVNDFQKGDIAEGYSVSREKKESFPLTVTSAQKNPTAFYLCASSKTGPKEGYTFGSGTRLTVV.

V gene TRBV4-3 combines with J gene TRBJ1-1; 10 bases fit TRBD1. The CDR3 consists of 15 residues. The J segment lost 1 base and the V segment lost 1 base, leaving 0 bases of the junction unmatched. The germline V gene has CDR1 LGHNA and CDR2 YSLEER. The CDR3 spells CASSQGTGGNTEAFF. The CDR3 bases are TGCGCCAGCAGCCAAGGGACAGGGGGGAACACTGAAGCTTTCTTT.

As DNA, the CDR3 is TGTGCCAGCAGCCTACGGACAGGGGGCGACTATGGCTACACCTTC. Translated: CASSLRTGGDYGYTF. The J gene is TRBJ1-2, the V gene TRBV7-8, with 11 bases aligning to TRBD1. V was pared by 5 bases and J by 3 bases, with 5 bases of the junction left unmatched. The CDR3 contains 15 residues. Germline V lookup: CDR1 SGHVS, CDR2 FQNEAQ.

The chain uses TRBV19 and TRBJ1-1; D is perhaps TRBD1 (5 bases). The CDR3 runs to 13 residues. Trimming took 0 bases from V and 7 from J, leaving 9 bases between them. The germline gives CDR1 LNHDA, CDR2 SQIVND (reference sequence). CDR3 DNA sequence: TGTGCCAGTAGTATAGATCTAGGGGTTGAAGCTTTCTTT. Translated: CASSIDLGVEAFF.

This rearrangement joins TRBV24-1 to TRBJ1-6; possible D gene TRBD1, 6 bases. Germline V gene data show CDR1 as KGHDR and CDR2 as SFDVKD. The CDR3 has 20 amino acids. Trimming removed 7 bases from V and 0 bases from J, with 24 bases in between. The CDR3 sequence is CATRGAQVVTGVSYNSPLHF. Here the CDR3 DNA reads TGTGCCACCAGGGGGGCCCAAGTCGTGACCGGAGTCTCCTATAATTCACCCCTCCACTTT.

The rearrangement uses TRBV3-1 (or the pseudogene TRBV3-2) and TRBJ1-4; no clear D gene. Germline CDR1 LGHDT, CDR2 YNNKEL (reference sequence). V dropped 4 bases and J dropped 5 bases, with 14 bases sitting between them. The CDR3 extends over 15 amino acids. DNA of the CDR3: TGTGCCAGCAGCCCCTCCCAAGGGTCCAATGAAAAACTGTTTTTT. It encodes CASSPSQGSNEKLFF.

The rearrangement joins TRBV13 to TRBJ2-2, with D unresolved. There are 12 residues in the CDR3. Trimming shortened V by 5 bases and J by 3 bases, and 4 bases separated the two germline ends. Germline V gene lookup returns CDR1 PRHDT and CDR2 FYEKMQ (reference sequence). CDR3 DNA sequence: TGTGCCAGCAGCCAATACACCGGGGAGCTGTTTTTT. This codes for CASSQYTGELFF.

The V call is TRBV5-1, the J call TRBJ1-1, with no clear D. V lost 3 bases to trimming and J lost 2 bases, with 14 bases between them. The CDR3 consists of 15 residues. In germline, CDR1 is SGHRS, CDR2 YFSETQ. CDR3 loop: CASSSLAGPNTEAFF. The CDR3 DNA is TGCGCCAGCAGCTCCCTGGCAGGACCAAACACTGAAGCTTTCTTT.